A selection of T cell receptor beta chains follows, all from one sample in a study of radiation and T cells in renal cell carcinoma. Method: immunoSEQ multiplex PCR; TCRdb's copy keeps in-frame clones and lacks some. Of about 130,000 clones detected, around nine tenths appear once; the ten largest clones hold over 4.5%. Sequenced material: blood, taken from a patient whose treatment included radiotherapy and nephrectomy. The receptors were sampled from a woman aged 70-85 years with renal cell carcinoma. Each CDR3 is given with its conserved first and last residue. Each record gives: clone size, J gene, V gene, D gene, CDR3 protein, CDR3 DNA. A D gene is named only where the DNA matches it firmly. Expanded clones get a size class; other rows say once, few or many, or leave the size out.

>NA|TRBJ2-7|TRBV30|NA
CAWSGVRDSYEQYF
TGTGCCTGGAGTGGGGTCAGGGACTCCTACGAGCAGTACTTC
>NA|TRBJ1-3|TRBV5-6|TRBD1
CASSWSGTGENTIYF
TGTGCCAGCAGCTGGAGTGGGACAGGGGAGAACACCATATATTTT
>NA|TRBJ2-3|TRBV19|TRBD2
CASSIAGGADTQYF
TGTGCCAGTAGTATAGCGGGAGGGGCAGATACGCAGTATTTT
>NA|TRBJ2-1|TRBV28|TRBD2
CASSPQAGGLNNEQFF
TGTGCCAGCAGTCCCCAAGCGGGGGGGCTTAACAATGAGCAGTTCTTC
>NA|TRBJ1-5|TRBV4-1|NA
CASSQDPNGAASNQPQHF
TGCGCCAGCAGCCAAGATCCCAACGGGGCGGCCTCCAATCAGCCCCAGCATTTT
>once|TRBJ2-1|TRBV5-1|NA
CASSLRGESSYNEQFF
TGCGCCAGCAGCTTGAGAGGAGAGAGCTCCTACAATGAGCAGTTCTTC
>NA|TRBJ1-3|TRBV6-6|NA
CASSYSSETNTIYF
TGTGCCAGCAGTTACTCGAGTGAGACGAACACCATATATTTT
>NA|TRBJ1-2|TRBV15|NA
CATSRDEGTNYGYTF
TGTGCCACCAGCAGAGATGAGGGCACTAACTATGGCTACACCTTC
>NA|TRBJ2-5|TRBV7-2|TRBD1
CASSLARLSDRGRETQYF
TGTGCCAGCAGCTTAGCGAGGCTAAGTGACAGGGGGCGGGAGACCCAGTACTTC
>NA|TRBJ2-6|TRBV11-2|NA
CASSSGLSGANVLTF
TGTGCCAGCAGCTCAGGGTTGTCTGGGGCCAACGTCCTGACTTTC
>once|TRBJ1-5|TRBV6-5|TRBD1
CASSGTENQPQHF
TGTGCCAGCAGCGGGACAGAGAATCAGCCCCAGCATTTT
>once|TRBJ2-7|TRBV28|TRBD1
CASAQPGQGAYGQYF
TGTGCCAGCGCCCAACCGGGACAGGGGGCGTATGGGCAGTACTTC
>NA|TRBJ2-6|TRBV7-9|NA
CASSLGLSSSGANVLTF
TGTGCCAGCAGCTTAGGACTCAGCAGCTCTGGGGCCAACGTCCTGACTTTC
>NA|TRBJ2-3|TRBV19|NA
CASTMDRGDTQYF
TGTGCCAGTACCATGGACCGCGGAGATACGCAGTATTTT
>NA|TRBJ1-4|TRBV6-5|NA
CASSYSGRPNEKLFF
TGTGCCAGCAGTTACTCTGGGCGGCCTAATGAAAAACTGTTTTTT
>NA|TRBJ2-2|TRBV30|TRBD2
CAFHDLAGALNTGELFF
TGTGCCTTCCACGATCTAGCGGGGGCCCTGAACACCGGGGAGCTGTTTTTT
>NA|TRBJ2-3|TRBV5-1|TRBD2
CASSSGTSGISDTQYF
TGCGCCAGCAGTTCCGGGACTAGCGGGATCTCAGATACGCAGTATTTT
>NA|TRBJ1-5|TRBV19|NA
CASSQGFVSNQPQHF
TGTGCCAGTAGTCAGGGATTCGTTAGCAATCAGCCCCAGCATTTT
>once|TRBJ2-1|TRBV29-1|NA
CSVEGPDEQFF
TGCAGCGTTGAAGGACCGGATGAGCAGTTCTTC
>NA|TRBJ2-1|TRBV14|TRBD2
CASSRAGGSYNEQFF
TGTGCCAGCAGCCGGGCGGGGGGTAGCTACAATGAGCAGTTCTTC
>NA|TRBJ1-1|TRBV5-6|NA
CASSLQGGAEAFF
TGTGCCAGCAGCTTGCAAGGGGGGGCTGAAGCTTTCTTT
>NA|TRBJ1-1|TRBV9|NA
CASSVVEGGTEAFF
TGTGCCAGCAGCGTCGTCGAGGGAGGCACTGAAGCTTTCTTT
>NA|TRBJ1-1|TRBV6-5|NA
CASSYSRRQNTEAFF
TGTGCCAGCAGTTACTCACGCAGACAGAACACTGAAGCTTTCTTT
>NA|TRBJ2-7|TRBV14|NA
CASSPPRARQSKPYEQYF
TGTGCCAGCAGCCCCCCGAGGGCAAGACAGAGTAAACCCTACGAGCAGTACTTC
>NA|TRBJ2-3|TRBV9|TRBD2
CASSRTSGSSTDTQYF
TGTGCCAGCAGTCGGACTAGCGGGAGTAGCACAGATACGCAGTATTTT
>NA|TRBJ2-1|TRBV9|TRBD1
CASSVEARDRAYNEQFF
TGTGCCAGCAGCGTAGAGGCGAGGGACAGGGCCTACAATGAGCAGTTCTTC
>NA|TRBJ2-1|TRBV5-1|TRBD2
CASSLVASGRYYNEQFF
TGCGCCAGCAGCTTGGTCGCTAGCGGGCGGTACTACAATGAGCAGTTCTTC